The source of this TCR beta chain is a study of naive CD8 T cells in extremely preterm neonates. Study-wide findings and caveats: Preterm infants showed shorter CDR3s, fewer N additions and less trimming than older groups.

Using immunoSEQ multiplex PCR, the repertoire was profiled, and TCRdb retains in-frame clones only, with some absent. The top ten clones hold under 0.7% of a sample with roughly 4,700 clones, 95% to 98% of them seen once. Notes on this clone: Its target is not known.

The J segment lost 3 bases and the V segment lost 3 bases, leaving 1 base of the junction unmatched. The CDR3 is made up of 14 amino acids. Per germline, CDR1 LNHDA and CDR2 SQIVND (reference sequence). Cord blood came from elective full-term cesareans at 37-41 weeks without labor or membrane rupture. The sequenced sample consisted of naive CD8+ T cells from cord blood. V is TRBV19 and J is TRBJ2-5, with 10 bases matching TRBD2. The source is a newborn in good health. The CDR3 loop reads CASSILAGEETQYF. The DNA for the CDR3 is TGTGCCAGTAGTATTCTAGCGGGAGAAGAGACCCAGTACTTC.